Listed below are T cell receptor beta chains from one sample, sequenced in a study of blood T cell repertoires in COVID-19. Clones were sequenced by immunoSEQ multiplex PCR, and TCRdb holds only the in-frame ones, with some missing. The table has 200,000 to 300,000 clones, 80% to 90% seen once. The source material was PBMCs or T cells enriched from blood (not recorded which). These receptors originate from a man over 45 who had been exposed to COVID-19. The CDR3 runs from the conserved cysteine through the conserved F or W. The order of the fields is V gene, J gene, D gene, clone size, CDR3 protein, CDR3 DNA. The D gene is left open where the match is weak. Size tells how often a clone was seen (once, few, many) or the class of an expanded clone, and some rows leave it out.

v_gene: TRBV5-5
j_gene: TRBJ1-5
d_gene: TRBD1
abundance: -
CDR3aa: CASSLAGGGQPQHF
CDR3nt: TGTGCCAGCAGCTTGGCAGGGGGCGGTCAGCCCCAGCATTTT

v_gene: TRBV7-8
j_gene: TRBJ1-1
d_gene: -
abundance: -
CDR3aa: CASSLGVHTEAFF
CDR3nt: TGTGCCAGCAGCCTCGGGGTACACACTGAAGCTTTCTTT

v_gene: TRBV7-8
j_gene: TRBJ2-3
d_gene: -
abundance: few
CDR3aa: CASSLDRSDTQYF
CDR3nt: TGTGCCAGCAGCTTAGACAGGTCAGATACGCAGTATTTT

v_gene: TRBV5-1
j_gene: TRBJ1-2
d_gene: -
abundance: -
CDR3aa: CASSLQVSGRGYTF
CDR3nt: TGCGCCAGCAGCTTGCAAGTTTCAGGGCGTGGCTACACCTTC

v_gene: TRBV6-5
j_gene: TRBJ2-7
d_gene: -
abundance: -
CDR3aa: CATDPTGTYSYEQYF
CDR3nt: TGTGCCACCGACCCAACCGGGACATATTCCTACGAGCAGTACTTC

v_gene: TRBV18
j_gene: TRBJ2-5
d_gene: -
abundance: -
CDR3aa: CASRRVEETQYF
CDR3nt: TGTGCCTCCCGGCGGGTAGAAGAGACCCAGTACTTC

v_gene: TRBV24-1
j_gene: TRBJ1-3
d_gene: TRBD1
abundance: few
CDR3aa: CATSDPTPVDRGPGNTIYF
CDR3nt: TGTGCCACCAGTGATCCTACCCCCGTCGACAGGGGTCCGGGAAACACCATATATTTT

v_gene: TRBV5-6
j_gene: TRBJ2-7
d_gene: -
abundance: -
CDR3aa: CASSFGGSYEQYF
CDR3nt: TGTGCCAGCAGCTTTGGGGGCTCTTACGAGCAGTACTTC

v_gene: TRBV3-1/TRBV3-2
j_gene: TRBJ1-5
d_gene: -
abundance: -
CDR3aa: CASSQEINRLQHF
CDR3nt: TGTGCCAGCAGCCAAGAGATCAACAGGCTCCAGCATTTT

v_gene: TRBV4-1
j_gene: TRBJ1-2
d_gene: TRBD1
abundance: -
CDR3aa: CASSQVRDRVLGYTF
CDR3nt: TGCGCCAGCAGCCAAGTCCGGGACAGGGTCCTTGGCTACACCTTC

v_gene: TRBV6-2/TRBV6-3
j_gene: TRBJ2-3
d_gene: TRBD1
abundance: -
CDR3aa: CASSDPGTGTDTQYF
CDR3nt: TGTGCCAGCAGTGACCCCGGGACAGGGACAGATACGCAGTATTTT

v_gene: TRBV5-1
j_gene: TRBJ2-1
d_gene: -
abundance: -
CDR3aa: CASSFEFSGNYNEQFF
CDR3nt: TGCGCCAGCAGCTTCGAGTTTAGCGGCAACTACAATGAGCAGTTCTTC

v_gene: TRBV5-1
j_gene: TRBJ2-3
d_gene: TRBD1
abundance: -
CDR3aa: CASSPTGGRSTDTQYF
CDR3nt: TGCGCCAGCAGCCCCACAGGGGGCCGAAGCACAGATACGCAGTATTTT

v_gene: TRBV29-1
j_gene: TRBJ2-1
d_gene: -
abundance: -
CDR3aa: CSVVLGTAYNEQFF
CDR3nt: TGCAGCGTTGTTTTGGGGACTGCCTACAATGAGCAGTTCTTC

v_gene: TRBV10-3
j_gene: TRBJ2-7
d_gene: TRBD1
abundance: -
CDR3aa: CAISEGFRGPYEQYF
CDR3nt: TGTGCCATCAGTGAGGGGTTCAGGGGGCCCTACGAGCAGTACTTC

v_gene: TRBV5-1
j_gene: TRBJ1-4
d_gene: TRBD1
abundance: -
CDR3aa: CASSLAVNRGTEKLFF
CDR3nt: TGCGCCAGCAGCTTGGCAGTCAACAGGGGGACTGAAAAACTGTTTTTT

v_gene: TRBV24-1
j_gene: TRBJ2-1
d_gene: TRBD2
abundance: -
CDR3aa: CATSGALAGSYNEQFF
CDR3nt: TGTGCCACCAGTGGGGCACTAGCGGGGTCCTACAATGAGCAGTTCTTC

v_gene: TRBV5-1
j_gene: TRBJ1-4
d_gene: TRBD1
abundance: -
CDR3aa: CASSLEGTGNEKLFF
CDR3nt: TGCGCCAGCAGCTTGGAAGGGACAGGAAATGAAAAACTGTTTTTT

v_gene: TRBV7-9
j_gene: TRBJ2-2
d_gene: -
abundance: -
CDR3aa: CASSSLGGQLFF
CDR3nt: TGTGCCAGCAGCTCTCTCGGGGGGCAGCTGTTTTTT

v_gene: TRBV28
j_gene: TRBJ1-1
d_gene: -
abundance: -
CDR3aa: CASSLETPNTEAFF
CDR3nt: TGTGCCAGCAGCCTAGAGACCCCGAACACTGAAGCTTTCTTT

v_gene: TRBV3-1/TRBV3-2
j_gene: TRBJ2-7
d_gene: -
abundance: -
CDR3aa: CASSQRSYEQYF
CDR3nt: TGTGCCAGCAGCCAGCGCTCCTACGAGCAGTACTTC

v_gene: TRBV5-1
j_gene: TRBJ2-5
d_gene: TRBD2
abundance: -
CDR3aa: CASSLDLAGGRETQYF
CDR3nt: TGCGCCAGCAGCTTGGACCTAGCGGGGGGGCGAGAGACCCAGTACTTC

v_gene: TRBV4-1
j_gene: TRBJ1-6
d_gene: -
abundance: -
CDR3aa: CASSQGDSGTPPLHF
CDR3nt: TGCGCCAGCAGCCAAGGGGACTCCGGGACGCCACCCCTCCACTTT

v_gene: TRBV7-3
j_gene: TRBJ1-1
d_gene: -
abundance: -
CDR3aa: CASSLRTEDEAFF
CDR3nt: TGTGCCAGCAGCTTAAGGACAGAGGATGAAGCTTTCTTT

v_gene: TRBV28
j_gene: TRBJ2-5
d_gene: -
abundance: -
CDR3aa: CASSLYPGRGQETQYF
CDR3nt: TGTGCCAGCAGTTTATACCCGGGCAGGGGCCAAGAGACCCAGTACTTC

v_gene: TRBV29-1
j_gene: TRBJ1-1
d_gene: TRBD1
abundance: -
CDR3aa: CSFRGTGGYWNTEAFF
CDR3nt: TGCAGCTTCAGAGGGACAGGGGGGTACTGGAACACTGAAGCTTTCTTT

v_gene: TRBV7-2
j_gene: TRBJ2-3
d_gene: -
abundance: -
CDR3aa: CASSSQLSLAFYPDTQYF
CDR3nt: TGTGCCAGCAGCTCCCAACTGAGTTTAGCTTTCTACCCAGATACGCAGTATTTT

v_gene: TRBV18
j_gene: TRBJ1-1
d_gene: TRBD1
abundance: -
CDR3aa: CASSPRDRSMNTEAFF
CDR3nt: TGTGCCAGCTCACCCCGGGACAGGTCCATGAACACTGAAGCTTTCTTT

v_gene: TRBV30
j_gene: TRBJ1-6
d_gene: -
abundance: -
CDR3aa: CAWSGGRQAETYNSPLHF
CDR3nt: TGTGCCTGGAGTGGGGGCCGACAGGCCGAAACCTATAATTCACCCCTCCACTTT

v_gene: TRBV10-2
j_gene: TRBJ1-6
d_gene: -
abundance: -
CDR3aa: CASSAQGGASPLHF
CDR3nt: TGCGCCAGCAGTGCGCAGGGAGGTGCTTCACCCCTCCACTTT

v_gene: TRBV7-3
j_gene: TRBJ2-5
d_gene: -
abundance: -
CDR3aa: CASSPTGFGETQYF
CDR3nt: TGTGCCAGCAGCCCGACAGGATTTGGAGAGACCCAGTACTTC

v_gene: TRBV12-5
j_gene: TRBJ2-5
d_gene: -
abundance: -
CDR3aa: CASGLLTGPKIQETQYF
CDR3nt: TGTGCTAGTGGTTTGCTTACAGGTCCCAAAATTCAAGAGACCCAGTACTTC

v_gene: TRBV19
j_gene: TRBJ2-5
d_gene: -
abundance: -
CDR3aa: CASSIGGIWETQYF
CDR3nt: TGTGCCAGTAGTATAGGAGGGATTTGGGAGACCCAGTACTTC

v_gene: TRBV28
j_gene: TRBJ1-1
d_gene: -
abundance: -
CDR3aa: CASSLIPRATNTEAFF
CDR3nt: TGTGCCAGCAGCCTTATTCCCAGGGCCACTAACACTGAAGCTTTCTTT

v_gene: TRBV27
j_gene: TRBJ1-1
d_gene: TRBD1
abundance: once
CDR3aa: CASSWTGGIAEAFF
CDR3nt: TGTGCCAGCAGTTGGACAGGGGGCATAGCTGAAGCTTTCTTT

v_gene: TRBV5-1
j_gene: TRBJ2-2
d_gene: -
abundance: -
CDR3aa: CASSPTENTGELFF
CDR3nt: TGCGCCAGCAGCCCAACAGAGAACACCGGGGAGCTGTTTTTT

v_gene: TRBV1
j_gene: TRBJ2-1
d_gene: -
abundance: -
CDR3aa: CTSSSQGAYGNEQFF
CDR3nt: TGCACCAGCAGCTCCCAGGGGGCGTATGGCAATGAGCAGTTCTTC

v_gene: TRBV10-3
j_gene: TRBJ2-5
d_gene: TRBD1
abundance: -
CDR3aa: CAISEGIRGPKTQYF
CDR3nt: TGTGCCATCAGTGAAGGAATCAGGGGGCCCAAGACCCAGTACTTC

v_gene: TRBV7-9
j_gene: TRBJ1-1
d_gene: -
abundance: -
CDR3aa: CASSLPGRGNTEAFF
CDR3nt: TGTGCCAGCAGCTTACCCGGCAGGGGGAACACTGAAGCTTTCTTT

v_gene: TRBV7-2
j_gene: TRBJ1-2
d_gene: -
abundance: -
CDR3aa: CASSLGRTAAYGYTF
CDR3nt: TGTGCCAGCAGCTTAGGAAGGACAGCTGCCTATGGCTACACCTTC

v_gene: TRBV28
j_gene: TRBJ1-2
d_gene: -
abundance: few
CDR3aa: CASRHDRDILNYGYTF
CDR3nt: TGTGCCAGCAGACACGACCGGGACATCCTTAACTATGGCTACACCTTC